One sample yielded the 8 T cell receptor beta chains listed below, sequenced in a study of T cell responses to AZD1222 COVID-19 vaccine. This table comes from immunoSEQ multiplex PCR, and its TCRdb copy is limited to in-frame clones, with some not included. The table includes 130,000 to 150,000 clones, 91% detected once. The sequenced sample was peripheral blood, obtained on day 0 of AZD1222 vaccination. The receptor set was obtained from an adult in good health.

The rearrangement links TRBV9 to TRBJ1-4; D is perhaps TRBD1 (6 bases). The CDR3 runs to 14 residues. V dropped 2 bases and J dropped 3 bases, with 8 bases sitting between them. Germline assignment: CDR1 SGDLS and CDR2 YYNGEE. In nucleotides, the CDR3 is TGTGCCAGCAGCGTTGCAGGGGCTAATGAAAAACTGTTTTTT. Protein sequence: CASSVAGANEKLFF.

The chain joins TRBV7-9 to TRBJ2-7; 13 nucleotides line up with TRBD2. CDR1 and CDR2 (germline): SEHNR, FQNEAQ (reference sequence). V lost 1 base and J lost 7; bases outside the gene matches: 4. The CDR3 runs to 15 residues. The CDR3 DNA sequence: TGTGCCAGCAGCTTAGGGACTAGCGGGAGTTTAGAGCAGTACTTC. Protein: CASSLGTSGSLEQYF. Based on the CDR3 plus reference TRBV7-9 and TRBJ2-7, the full variable domain is DTGVSQNPRHKITKRGQNVTFRCDPISEHNRLYWYRQTLGQGPEFLTYFQNEAQLEKSRLLSDRFSAERPKGSFSTLEIQRTEQGDSAMYLCASSLGTSGSLEQYFGPGTRLTVT.

This clone has a handful of counts. V and J are TRBV6-1 and TRBJ1-4; D might be TRBD1 (5 bases). The V gene's germline CDR1 is MNHNS and CDR2 SASEGT. The CDR3 spans 17 residues. Trimming removed 2 bases from V and 3 bases from J, with 16 bases in between. The CDR3, as DNA: TGTGCCAGCAGTGAACCTCTGGGGGGACGGGCTAATGAAAAACTGTTTTTT. Protein sequence: CASSEPLGGRANEKLFF.

This clone appeared once. The chain is built from TRBV9 and TRBJ2-3; D could derive from TRBD1 or TRBD2 (5 bases each). The CDR3 has 17 residues. The germline gives CDR1 SGDLS, CDR2 YYNGEE. The V end lost 4 bases, the J end lost 0 bases, and 18 bases lay between the germline ends. The CDR3 DNA reads TGTGCCAGCAGCACAGGCCCTGCGCGGACTAGCACAGATACGCAGTATTTT. This codes for CASSTGPARTSTDTQYF.

This clone was seen a single time. V and J are TRBV18 and TRBJ2-1; 7 bases are shared with TRBD2. This CDR3 region has 15 residues. Germline lookup yields CDR1 KGHSH and CDR2 LQKENI. J lost 5 bases, V lost 2 bases, and 6 bases had no gene match. CDR3 bases: TGTGCCAGCTCACCAGGAGCGGGGTTCCACAATGAGCAGTTCTTC. As protein: CASSPGAGFHNEQFF.

V and J are TRBV6-5 and TRBJ2-3, with D possibly called TRBD1 or TRBD2 (5 bases each). This CDR3 is 15 amino acids long. The V end was cut by 3 bases, the J end by 6 bases, with 16 bases between. CDR1 and CDR2 (germline): MNHEY, SVGAGI. The CDR3 DNA sequence: TGTGCCAGCAGTTATCAACCTCCGTGGGGGGATACGCAGTATTTT. It codes for CASSYQPPWGDTQYF.

The CDR3 DNA is TGCGCCAGCAGTGAGTCGGGCGGAACCGAGCAGTACTTC. Protein product: CASSESGGTEQYF. The chain recombines TRBV10-2 with TRBJ2-7; D call uncertain. The V gene lost 0 bases and the J gene lost 6 bases, with 9 bases spanning the gap. CDR3 length: 13 residues. Germline values: CDR1 WSHSY, CDR2 SAAADI.

The chain carries TRBV7-3 and TRBJ2-1, with 9 bases lining up with TRBD1. The germline V gene has CDR1 SGHTA and CDR2 FQGTGA. This CDR3 region has 16 residues. The trim removed 2 bases at V and 4 bases at J, leaving 6 bases unmatched. CDR3 sequence (DNA): TGTGCCAGCAGCTTAGCCGGGACAGGGAGATACAATGAGCAGTTCTTC. This translates into CASSLAGTGRYNEQFF.